Listed below are T cell receptor beta chains from one sample, sequenced in a study of blood T cell repertoires in COVID-19. Sequenced by immunoSEQ multiplex PCR; TCRdb stores in-frame clones only, minus some. The sample yields approximately 220,000 clones, around 90% seen once. The sample consisted of PBMCs or T cells enriched from blood (not recorded which). All receptors derive from a man aged 25 to 45 who had recovered from COVID-19. Both conserved end residues are part of each CDR3. The D gene is left open where the match is weak. Size is stated for part of the rows, as once, few or many counts, or as a class when the clone is expanded.

J gene | clone size | V gene | D gene | CDR3 protein | CDR3 DNA
TRBJ2-7 | NA | TRBV19 | NA | CASSMFGTGYEQYF | TGTGCCAGTAGTATGTTCGGGACTGGCTACGAGCAGTACTTC
TRBJ1-5 | NA | TRBV25-1 | TRBD1 | CASSQTGTGGAGNQPQHF | TGTGCCAGCAGCCAGACCGGGACAGGGGGCGCGGGCAATCAGCCCCAGCATTTT
TRBJ2-7 | few | TRBV5-1 | TRBD1 | CASRGQGVSYEQYF | TGCGCCAGCAGAGGACAGGGAGTCTCCTACGAGCAGTACTTC
TRBJ2-3 | NA | TRBV3-1/TRBV3-2 | TRBD2 | CASSQDYRGGRTDTQYF | TGTGCCAGCAGCCAAGACTACCGGGGGGGCCGCACAGATACGCAGTATTTT
TRBJ2-5 | NA | TRBV10-3 | TRBD2 | CAISESGGGARETQYF | TGTGCCATCAGTGAGTCTGGCGGGGGGGCTCGTGAGACCCAGTACTTC
TRBJ1-2 | NA | TRBV6-5 | NA | CASSYLGGAGYTF | TGTGCCAGCAGTTACCTCGGGGGGGCCGGCTACACCTTC
TRBJ1-5 | NA | TRBV3-1/TRBV3-2 | NA | CASSQGAQVQPQHF | TGTGCCAGCAGCCAAGGGGCGCAGGTTCAGCCCCAGCATTTT
TRBJ2-1 | NA | TRBV4-3 | TRBD2 | CASSQVTPGLAFSSYNEQFF | TGCGCCAGCAGCCAAGTCACCCCGGGACTAGCGTTTAGCTCCTACAATGAGCAGTTCTTC
TRBJ1-2 | NA | TRBV28 | TRBD1 | CASSFDRDDGYTF | TGTGCCAGCAGTTTCGACAGGGACGATGGCTACACCTTC
TRBJ1-2 | NA | TRBV30 | TRBD1 | CAWSRTGRGHGYTF | TGTGCCTGGAGCCGGACAGGGAGGGGCCATGGCTACACCTTC
TRBJ2-7 | NA | TRBV29-1 | NA | CSVVAFSSYEQYF | TGCAGCGTTGTGGCTTTCAGCTCCTACGAGCAGTACTTC